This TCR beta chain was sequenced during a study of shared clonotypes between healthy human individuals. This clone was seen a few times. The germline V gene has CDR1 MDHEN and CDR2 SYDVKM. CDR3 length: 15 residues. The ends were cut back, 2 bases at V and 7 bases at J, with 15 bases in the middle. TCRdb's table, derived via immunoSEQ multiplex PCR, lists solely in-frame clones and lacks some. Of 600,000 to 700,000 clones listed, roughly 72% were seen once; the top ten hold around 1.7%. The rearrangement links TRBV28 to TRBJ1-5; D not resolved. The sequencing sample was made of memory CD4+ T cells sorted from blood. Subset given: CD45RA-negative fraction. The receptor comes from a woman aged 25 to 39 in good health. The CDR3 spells CASSLSEGIWQPQHF. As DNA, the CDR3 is TGTGCCAGCAGTTTAAGTGAAGGGATCTGGCAGCCCCAGCATTTT.